This T cell receptor beta chain was sequenced for a study of PD-1 blockade in classical Hodgkin lymphoma. Between the trimmed V and J ends, which lost 2 bases and 0 bases, there was a span of 8 bases. There are 15 residues in the CDR3. Germline CDR1 reads LNHDA; CDR2 reads SQIVND (reference sequence). Here immunoSEQ multiplex PCR was the method, and the copy in TCRdb shows in-frame clones only, minus some. The sample includes 30,000 to 35,000 clones, 75% to 85% of them seen just once. Every single patient, without exception, relapsed after autologous stem cell transplantation, and brentuximab vedotin exposure varied. Complete response, partial response or progressive disease was recorded as best response.

This chain uses TRBV19 with TRBJ1-5; D uncertain. Here the sequenced sample was peripheral blood mononuclear cells (PBMCs), taken at baseline. The receptor's source is a human donor with classical Hodgkin lymphoma. CDR3 coding DNA: TGTGCCAGTAGTATAATGTTGACTAGCAATCAGCCCCAGCATTTT. This sequence encodes CASSIMLTSNQPQHF.